This TCR beta chain stems from a study of blood T cell repertoires in COVID-19. Study summary: Collection of acute and convalescent COVID-19 samples took place in the United States, Italy and Spain. PBMCs, B-cell-depleted T cells, or T cells provided the cDNA or gDNA that made up the material.

This clone was recorded only once. The CDR3 spans 17 residues. The germline CDR1 and CDR2 sequences are SGHRS and YFSETQ. The trim removed 4 bases at V and 1 base at J, leaving 6 bases unmatched. In the original processing: For nucleated cells, counts were estimated from reference gene primer amplification. Profiled with immunoSEQ multiplex PCR; TCRdb holds only in-frame clones, not every one. V, J and clone size are taken as reported in that table, and D and trimming were inferred from the DNA itself. The sample yields around 100,000 clones, roughly nine tenths seen once. The sequence came from a man aged 45-65 years with active COVID-19. The genes are TRBV5-1 and TRBJ2-1, with TRBD2 identical over 12 bases. What was sequenced was peripheral blood. Here the CDR3 DNA reads TGCGCCAGCAGCCCTAGCGGGGGGGCGAGGTCCTACAATGAGCAGTTCTTC. This codes for CASSPSGGARSYNEQFF.